This T cell receptor (beta chain) was obtained from a study of cytomegalovirus exposure and HLA in healthy donors. Findings and caveats of the study: It emerged from a later analysis that several of the most significant clusters appeared to be linked to common viral pathogens. The availability of immune exposure information extended only to CMV serostatus. HLA-A and HLA-B allele assignments for most subjects were reportedly predicted accurately using TCR beta sequences.

Only a few counts were recorded for this clone. Its antigen is not known. PCR used 60 Vbeta primers and 13 Jbeta primers. Generated by immunoSEQ multiplex PCR, the TCRdb table keeps only in-frame clones and is missing some. This sample carries roughly 100,000 clones, less than 80% of them seen once, and the ten largest clones take around 4%. Germline CDR1 is KGHSH and CDR2 is LQKENI. Trimming removed 3 bases from V and 0 bases from J, with 13 bases in between. There are 16 residues in the CDR3. The gene calls are TRBV18 and TRBJ2-3; tentative D call: TRBD1 (5 bases). The sample comprised PBMCs. This TCR derives from a man aged 30 to 39 in good health and CMV-seropositive. For the CDR3, the DNA is TGTGCCAGCTCACCGGTTGGGCAGGGCAGCACAGATACGCAGTATTTT. It specifies CASSPVGQGSTDTQYF.